This TCR beta chain derives from a study of blood T cell repertoires in COVID-19. The ends were cut back, 5 bases at V and 0 bases at J, with 10 bases in the middle. Germline V gene data show CDR1 as SGHTA and CDR2 as FQGNSA. The length of the CDR3 is 15 residues. The assay was immunoSEQ multiplex PCR, and TCRdb's table has in-frame clones only and misses some. There are tens of thousands of clones in the sample; almost 85% occur only once, and 2.5% to 4% lies in the top ten. The specimen was peripheral blood. The V call is TRBV7-2, the J call TRBJ1-4; no clear D. The source of this sequence is a man between 35 and 55 years old with acute or convalescent COVID-19. The CDR3: CASSPQGATNEKLFF. CDR3 nucleotide sequence: TGTGCCAGCAGCCCCCAAGGAGCAACTAATGAAAAACTGTTTTTT. The full variable domain, in which reference TRBV7-2 and TRBJ1-4 provide the parts outside the CDR3, is GAGVSQSPSNKVTEKGKDVELRCDPISGHTALYWYRQSLGQGLEFLIYFQGNSAPDKSGLPSDRFSAERTGGSVSTLTIQRTQQEDSAVYLCASSPQGATNEKLFFGSGTQLSVL.